A single T cell receptor (beta chain) is shown here with its context. Amplified TCR beta CDR3 regions were obtained using RNA transcripts as template. First-round RT-PCR relied on HTBI primers, and a second-round multiplex PCR came next. MiXCR, run by TCRdb on the multiplex PCR reads, gives a single entry per CDR3 protein. The sample yields around 1.1 million distinct CDR3 sequences, about 35% seen once. The data were obtained in a study of Graves' ophthalmopathy and Graves' hyperthyroidism. Patients with other autoimmune diseases, uncontrolled infections, pregnancy or lactation were excluded. Trimming at V came to 5 bases and at J to 10 bases, leaving 9 bases not matched to a gene. Per the germline V gene, CDR1 is SGHVS and CDR2 is FQNEAQ. CDR3 length equals 15 residues.

The sequenced sample was peripheral blood or thyroid tissue (not recorded which). This sequence was found in an adult man with Graves' hyperthyroidism. The rearrangement joins TRBV7-8 to TRBJ1-6, with 9 bases lining up with TRBD1. CDR3 nucleotide sequence: TGTGCCAGCAGCCAGGGACAGGGACCTCCGTCACCCCTCCACTTT. It codes for CASSQGQGPPSPLHF.